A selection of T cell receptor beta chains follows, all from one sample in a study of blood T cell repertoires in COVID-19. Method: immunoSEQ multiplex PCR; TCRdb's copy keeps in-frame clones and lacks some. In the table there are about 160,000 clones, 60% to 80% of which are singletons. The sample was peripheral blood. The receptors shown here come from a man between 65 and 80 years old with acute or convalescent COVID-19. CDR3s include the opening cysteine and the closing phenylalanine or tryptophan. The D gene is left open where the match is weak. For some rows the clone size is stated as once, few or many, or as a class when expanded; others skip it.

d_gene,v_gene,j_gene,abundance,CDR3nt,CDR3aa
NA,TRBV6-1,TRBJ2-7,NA,TGTGCCAGCAGTGAAAGGACAGCGTACTTC,CASSERTAYF
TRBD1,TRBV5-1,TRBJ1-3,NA,TGCGCCAGCAGCTTCCAGGGGGACGGAAACACCATATATTTT,CASSFQGDGNTIYF
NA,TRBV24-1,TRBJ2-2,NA,TGTGCCACCAGTGAGGGGGGGGCCACCGGGGAGCTGTTTTTT,CATSEGGATGELFF
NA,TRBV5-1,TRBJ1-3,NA,TGCGCCAGCAGCTTGCAATCGACTAACTCTGGAAACACCATATATTTT,CASSLQSTNSGNTIYF
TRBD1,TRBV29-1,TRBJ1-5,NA,TGCAGCGCGAACAAGGGGGCCGGTCAGCCCCAGCATTTT,CSANKGAGQPQHF
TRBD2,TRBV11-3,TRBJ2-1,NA,TGTGCCAGCAGCTTGGGACTAGCAAACAATGAGCAGTTCTTC,CASSLGLANNEQFF
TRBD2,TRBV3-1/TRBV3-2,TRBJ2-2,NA,TGTGCCAGCAGCCCTAGCGGGAAGCGCACCGGGGAGCTGTTTTTT,CASSPSGKRTGELFF
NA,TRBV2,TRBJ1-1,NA,TGTGCCAGCAGCGGAGACGGAATAATGAACACTGAAGCTTTCTTT,CASSGDGIMNTEAFF
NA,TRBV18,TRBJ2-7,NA,TGTGCCAGCTCACGCGACAGGTCCTACGAGCAGTACTTC,CASSRDRSYEQYF
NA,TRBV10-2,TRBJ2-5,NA,TGCGCCAGCAGCCAACAGTTCCAAGAGACCCAGTACTTC,CASSQQFQETQYF
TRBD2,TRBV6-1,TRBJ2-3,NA,TGTGCCAGCAGTGTCCGATTCGGGGGGGCAGGGGATACGCAGTATTTT,CASSVRFGGAGDTQYF
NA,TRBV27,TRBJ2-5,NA,TGTGCCAGCAGTTTGGGGGGAGACTACACCACCGTAGAGACCCAGTACTTC,CASSLGGDYTTVETQYF
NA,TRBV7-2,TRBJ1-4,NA,TGTGCCAGCAGCTCCCAGAGGAGTAATGAAAAACTGTTTTTT,CASSSQRSNEKLFF
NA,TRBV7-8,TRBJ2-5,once,TGTGCCAGCAGCTTTGGCGGTGAAGAGACCCAGTACTTC,CASSFGGEETQYF
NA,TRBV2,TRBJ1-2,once,TGTGCCAGCAGTGAAAGTAACCAACAGAACTATGGCTACACCTTC,CASSESNQQNYGYTF
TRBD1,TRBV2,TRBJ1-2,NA,TGTGCCAGCAGGGAACAGGGGACGGCTTTTTATGGCTACACCTTC,CASREQGTAFYGYTF
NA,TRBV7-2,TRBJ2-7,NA,TGTGCCAGCAGCTTAGGAGGACTCACCTACGAGCAGTACTTC,CASSLGGLTYEQYF
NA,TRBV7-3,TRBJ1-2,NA,TGTGCCAGCAGCTTGACCGGGGGGTATGGCTACACCTTC,CASSLTGGYGYTF
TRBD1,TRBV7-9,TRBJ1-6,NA,TGTGCCAGCAGCTTAGGACAGGGGGGTTCACCCCTCCACTTT,CASSLGQGGSPLHF
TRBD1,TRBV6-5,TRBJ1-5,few,TGTGCCAGCAGAGGACAGGGGATCAATCAGCCCCAGCATTTT,CASRGQGINQPQHF
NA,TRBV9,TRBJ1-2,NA,TGTGCCAGCAGCCAAGATACAGGGCTTCTCTATGGCTACACCTTC,CASSQDTGLLYGYTF
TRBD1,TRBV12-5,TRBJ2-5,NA,TGTGCTAGTGGCGCCGGGACAGGGGGGTTTGAGACCCAGTACTTC,CASGAGTGGFETQYF
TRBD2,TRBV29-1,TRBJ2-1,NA,TGCAGCGTTGATGGTCTAGCGGGAGGGTTTTGGTCCAATGAGCAGTTCTTC,CSVDGLAGGFWSNEQFF
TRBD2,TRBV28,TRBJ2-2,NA,TGTGCCAGCAGTTTAGGGGGGGCGGGAGGCACCGGGGAGCTGTTTTTT,CASSLGGAGGTGELFF
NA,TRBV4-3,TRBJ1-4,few,TGCGCCAGCAGCCAAGCGTGGGGAGACATTAATGAAAAACTGTTTTTT,CASSQAWGDINEKLFF
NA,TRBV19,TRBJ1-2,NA,TGTGCCAGTAGTATAGTCGGAGGGAGAGGCTACACCTTC,CASSIVGGRGYTF
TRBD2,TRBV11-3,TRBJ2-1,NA,TGTGCCAGCAGCTTCGGCGGGAGACATGAGCAGTTCTTC,CASSFGGRHEQFF
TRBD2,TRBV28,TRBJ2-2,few,TGTGCCAGCAGTTTCGGGCTAGCGGAAAACACCGGGGAGCTGTTTTTT,CASSFGLAENTGELFF
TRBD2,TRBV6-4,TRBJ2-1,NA,TGTGCCAGCAGTGAAACTAGCGGGGGGACAAAGCAGTTCTTC,CASSETSGGTKQFF
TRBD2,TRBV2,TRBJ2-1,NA,TGTGCCAGCAGAGTCGGACTAGCGGAATACAATGAGCAGTTCTTC,CASRVGLAEYNEQFF
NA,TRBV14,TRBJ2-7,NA,TGTGCCAGCAGCCCTTTCCACTCGACTCGGGACTACGAGCAGTACTTC,CASSPFHSTRDYEQYF
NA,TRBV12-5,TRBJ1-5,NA,TGTGCTAGTGGTTTGGTACTCAGGGGAGTAGGAAATCAGCCCCAGCATTTT,CASGLVLRGVGNQPQHF
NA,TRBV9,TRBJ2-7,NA,TGTGCCAGCAGCGTAGCTATGGGACTTACCTACGAGCAGTACTTC,CASSVAMGLTYEQYF
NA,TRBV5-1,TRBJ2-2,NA,TGCGCCAGCAGCTTGTTGCAGGTTGTTCTTACGACCGGGGAGCTGTTTTTT,CASSLLQVVLTTGELFF
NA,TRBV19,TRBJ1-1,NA,TGTGCCAGTAGTATCAGGTGGAATGAAGCTTTCTTT,CASSIRWNEAFF
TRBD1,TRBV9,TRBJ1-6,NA,TGTGCCAGCAGTGAAGGGACAGGGGGTAATTCACCCCTCCACTTT,CASSEGTGGNSPLHF
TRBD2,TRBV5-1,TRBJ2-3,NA,TGCGCCAGCAGCTCGCTTAGCGGGAGCGAGGTAGATACGCAGTATTTT,CASSSLSGSEVDTQYF
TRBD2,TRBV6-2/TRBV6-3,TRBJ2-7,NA,TGTGCCAGCAGTTTTGGCGCGATAGCGGGAGGTCGGTACGAGCAGTACTTC,CASSFGAIAGGRYEQYF
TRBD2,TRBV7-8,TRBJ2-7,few,TGTGCCAGCAGCTGGGGACTAGCCTCCTACGAGCAGTACTTC,CASSWGLASYEQYF
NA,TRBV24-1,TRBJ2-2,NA,TGTGCCACCAGTGATTCTTGGCCCGGGGAGCTGTTTTTT,CATSDSWPGELFF
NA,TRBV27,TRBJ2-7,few,TGTGCCAGCAGTTTATCAGGCAGGGGGGTCTCCTACGAGCAGTACTTC,CASSLSGRGVSYEQYF
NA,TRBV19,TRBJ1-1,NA,TGTGCCAGTAGTATGAGGGCAGGGAACACTGAAGCTTTCTTT,CASSMRAGNTEAFF